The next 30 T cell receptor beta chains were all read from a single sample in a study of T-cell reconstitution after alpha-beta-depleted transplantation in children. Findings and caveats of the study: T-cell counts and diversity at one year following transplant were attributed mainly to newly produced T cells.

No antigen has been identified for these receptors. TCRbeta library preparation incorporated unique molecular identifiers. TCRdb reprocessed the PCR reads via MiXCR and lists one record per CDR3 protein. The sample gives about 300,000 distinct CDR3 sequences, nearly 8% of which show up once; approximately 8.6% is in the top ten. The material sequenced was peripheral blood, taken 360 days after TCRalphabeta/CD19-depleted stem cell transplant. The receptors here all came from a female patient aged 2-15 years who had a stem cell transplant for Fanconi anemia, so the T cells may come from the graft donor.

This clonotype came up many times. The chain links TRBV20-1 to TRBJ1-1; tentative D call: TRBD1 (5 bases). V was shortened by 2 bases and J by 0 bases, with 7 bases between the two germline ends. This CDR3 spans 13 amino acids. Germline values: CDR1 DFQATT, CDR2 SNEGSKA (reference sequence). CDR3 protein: CSARRGMNTEAFF. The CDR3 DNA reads TGCAGTGCTAGAAGGGGCATGAACACTGAAGCTTTCTTT.

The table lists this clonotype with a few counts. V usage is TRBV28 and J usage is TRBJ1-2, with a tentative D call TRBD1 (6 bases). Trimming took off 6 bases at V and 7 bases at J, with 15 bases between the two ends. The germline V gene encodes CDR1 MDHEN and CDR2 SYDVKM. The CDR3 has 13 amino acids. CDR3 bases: TGTGCCAGCAGGTTAGGGCGACAGGTTGGCTACACCTTC. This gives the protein CASRLGRQVGYTF.

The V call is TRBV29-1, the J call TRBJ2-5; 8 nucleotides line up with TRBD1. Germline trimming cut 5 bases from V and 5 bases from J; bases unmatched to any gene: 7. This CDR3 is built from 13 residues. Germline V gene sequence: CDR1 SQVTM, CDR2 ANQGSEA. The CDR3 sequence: CSVQTGALETQYF. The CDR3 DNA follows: TGCAGCGTTCAGACAGGGGCGCTGGAGACCCAGTACTTC.

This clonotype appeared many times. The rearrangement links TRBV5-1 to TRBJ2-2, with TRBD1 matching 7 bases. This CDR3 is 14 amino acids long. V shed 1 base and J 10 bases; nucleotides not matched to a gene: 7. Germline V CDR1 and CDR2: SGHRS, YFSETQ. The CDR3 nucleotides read TGCGCCAGCAGCTTGATGACAGGGCGTAAGGAGCTGTTTTTT. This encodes CASSLMTGRKELFF.

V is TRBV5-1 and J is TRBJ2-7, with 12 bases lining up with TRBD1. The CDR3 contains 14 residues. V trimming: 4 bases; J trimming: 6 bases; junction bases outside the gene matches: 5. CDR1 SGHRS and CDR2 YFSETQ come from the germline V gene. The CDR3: CASSGRDRGPEQYF. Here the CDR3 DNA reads TGCGCCAGCAGCGGCCGGGACAGGGGGCCCGAGCAGTACTTC. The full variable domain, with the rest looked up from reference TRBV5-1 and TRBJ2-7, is KAGVTQTPRYLIKTRGQQVTLSCSPISGHRSVSWYQQTPGQGLQFLFEYFSETQRNKGNFPGRFSGRQFSNSRSEMNVSTLELGDSALYLCASSGRDRGPEQYFGPGTRLTVT.

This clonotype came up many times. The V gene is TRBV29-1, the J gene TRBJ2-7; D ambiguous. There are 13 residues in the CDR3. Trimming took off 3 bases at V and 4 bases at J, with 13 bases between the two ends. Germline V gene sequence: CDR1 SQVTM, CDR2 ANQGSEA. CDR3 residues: CSVEAGPDYEQYF. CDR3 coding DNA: TGCAGCGTTGAGGCCGGGCCCGATTACGAGCAGTACTTC.

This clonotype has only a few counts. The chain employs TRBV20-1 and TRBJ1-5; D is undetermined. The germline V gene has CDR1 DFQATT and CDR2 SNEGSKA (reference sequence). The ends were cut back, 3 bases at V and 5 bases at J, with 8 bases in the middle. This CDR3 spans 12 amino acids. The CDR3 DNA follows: TGCAGTGCTAGCACTCTGGATCAGCCCCAGCATTTT. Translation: CSASTLDQPQHF.

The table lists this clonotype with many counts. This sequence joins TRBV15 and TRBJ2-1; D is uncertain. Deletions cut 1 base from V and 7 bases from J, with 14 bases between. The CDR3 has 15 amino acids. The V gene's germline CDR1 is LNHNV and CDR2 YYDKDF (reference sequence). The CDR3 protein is CATSRGPGGANEQFF. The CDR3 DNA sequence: TGTGCCACCAGCAGAGGCCCGGGTGGAGCAAATGAGCAGTTCTTC.

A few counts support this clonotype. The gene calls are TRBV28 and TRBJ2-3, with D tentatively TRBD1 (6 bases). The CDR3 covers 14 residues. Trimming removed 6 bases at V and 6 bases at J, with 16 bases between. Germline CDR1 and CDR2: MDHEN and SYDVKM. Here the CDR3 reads CASRARPQGDTQYF. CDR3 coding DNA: TGTGCCAGCAGAGCCAGACCTCAGGGGGATACGCAGTATTTT.

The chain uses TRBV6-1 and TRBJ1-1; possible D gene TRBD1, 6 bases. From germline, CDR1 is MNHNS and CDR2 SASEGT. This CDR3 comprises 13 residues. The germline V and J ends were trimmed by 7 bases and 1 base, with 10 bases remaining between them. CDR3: CASMGAGNTEAFF. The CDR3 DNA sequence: TGTGCCAGCATGGGGGCGGGGAACACTGAAGCTTTCTTT.

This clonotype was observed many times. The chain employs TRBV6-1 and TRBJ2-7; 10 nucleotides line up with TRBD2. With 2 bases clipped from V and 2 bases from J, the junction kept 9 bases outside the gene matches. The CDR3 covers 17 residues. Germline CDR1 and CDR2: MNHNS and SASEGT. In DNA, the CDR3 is TGTGCCAGCAGTGAACTAGCGGGGGCCGAAGATACCTACGAGCAGTACTTC. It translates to CASSELAGAEDTYEQYF.

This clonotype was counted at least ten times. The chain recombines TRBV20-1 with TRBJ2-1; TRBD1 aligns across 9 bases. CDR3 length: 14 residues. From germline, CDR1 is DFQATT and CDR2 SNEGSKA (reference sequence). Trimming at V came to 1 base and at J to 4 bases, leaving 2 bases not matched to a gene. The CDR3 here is CSARAGQGYNEQFF. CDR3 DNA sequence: TGCAGTGCTAGAGCGGGACAGGGATACAATGAGCAGTTCTTC.

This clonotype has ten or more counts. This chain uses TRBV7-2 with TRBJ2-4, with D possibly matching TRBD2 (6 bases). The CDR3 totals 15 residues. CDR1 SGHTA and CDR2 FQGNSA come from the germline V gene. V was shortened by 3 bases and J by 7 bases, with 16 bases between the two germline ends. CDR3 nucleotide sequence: TGTGCCAGCAGCTTTTATCGGAGGGTGGCGAACATTCAGTACTTC. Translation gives CASSFYRRVANIQYF. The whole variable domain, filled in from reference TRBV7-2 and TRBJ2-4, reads GAGVSQSPSNKVTEKGKDVELRCDPISGHTALYWYRQSLGQGLEFLIYFQGNSAPDKSGLPSDRFSAERTGGSVSTLTIQRTQQEDSAVYLCASSFYRRVANIQYFGAGTRLSVL.

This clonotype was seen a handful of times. CDR3 region: CASSQEVPLTDGYTF. CDR3 in DNA: TGCGCCAGCAGCCAAGAGGTCCCCCTTACGGATGGCTACACCTTC. The V call is TRBV4-3, the J call TRBJ1-2; D ambiguous. This CDR3 has 15 residues. V dropped 0 bases and J dropped 6 bases, with 14 bases sitting between them. The germline CDR1 and CDR2 sequences are LGHNA and YSLEER.

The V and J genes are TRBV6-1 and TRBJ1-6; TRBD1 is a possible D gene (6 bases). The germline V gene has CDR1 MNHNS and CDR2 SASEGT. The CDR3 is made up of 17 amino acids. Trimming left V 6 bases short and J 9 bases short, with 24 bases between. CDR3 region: CASSHPTGPIGGSPLHF. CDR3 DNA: TGTGCCAGCAGCCACCCTACAGGGCCAATTGGGGGTTCACCCCTCCACTTT.

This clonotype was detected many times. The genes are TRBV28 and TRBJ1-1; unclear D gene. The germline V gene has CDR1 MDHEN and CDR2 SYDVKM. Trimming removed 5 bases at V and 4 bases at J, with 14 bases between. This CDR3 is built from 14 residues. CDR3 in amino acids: CASSGGEIGTEAFF. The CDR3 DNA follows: TGTGCCAGCAGTGGCGGGGAGATCGGCACTGAAGCTTTCTTT.

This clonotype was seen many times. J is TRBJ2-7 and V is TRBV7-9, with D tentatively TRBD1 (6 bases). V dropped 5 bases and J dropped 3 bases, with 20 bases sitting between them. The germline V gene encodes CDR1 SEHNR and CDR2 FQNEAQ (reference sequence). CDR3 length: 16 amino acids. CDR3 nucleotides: TGTGCCAGCAGCGATACCGTACCGGGACACCGCTACGAGCAGTACGTC. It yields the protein CASSDTVPGHRYEQYV.

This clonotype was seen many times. The CDR3 DNA reads TGTGCCAGCAGTTACACGACAGGGGACTACGAGCAGTACTTC. Translated: CASSYTTGDYEQYF. The chain couples TRBV6-5 to TRBJ2-7; 8 bases line up with TRBD1. V trimming: 2 bases; J trimming: 3 bases; junction bases outside the gene matches: 3. Per germline, CDR1 MNHEY and CDR2 SVGAGI. This CDR3 has 14 amino acids.

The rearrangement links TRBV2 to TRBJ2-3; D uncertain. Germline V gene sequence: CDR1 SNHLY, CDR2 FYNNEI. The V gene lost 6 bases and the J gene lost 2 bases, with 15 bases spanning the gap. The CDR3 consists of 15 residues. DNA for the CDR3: TGTGCCAGCAGGACTCCGCACTCTTTCACAGATACGCAGTATTTT. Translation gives CASRTPHSFTDTQYF.

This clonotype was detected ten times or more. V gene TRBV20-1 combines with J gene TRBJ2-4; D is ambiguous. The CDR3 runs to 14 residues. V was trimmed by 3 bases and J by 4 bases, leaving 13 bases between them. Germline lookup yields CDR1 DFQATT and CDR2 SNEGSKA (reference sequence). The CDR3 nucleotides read TGCAGTGCTAGCCTTCCCGTGGGGAAAAACATTCAGTACTTC. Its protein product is CSASLPVGKNIQYF.

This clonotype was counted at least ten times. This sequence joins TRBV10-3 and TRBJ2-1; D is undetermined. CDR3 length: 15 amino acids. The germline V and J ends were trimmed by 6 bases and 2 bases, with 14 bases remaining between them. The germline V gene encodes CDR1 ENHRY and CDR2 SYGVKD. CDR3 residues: CAISYIPGTYNEQFF. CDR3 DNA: TGTGCCATCAGCTATATACCTGGGACCTACAATGAGCAGTTCTTC.

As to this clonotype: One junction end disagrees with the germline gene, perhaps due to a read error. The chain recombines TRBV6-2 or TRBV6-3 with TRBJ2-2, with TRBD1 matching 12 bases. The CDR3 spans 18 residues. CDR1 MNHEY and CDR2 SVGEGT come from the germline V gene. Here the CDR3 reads CASNTRDRGRLDTGDLFF. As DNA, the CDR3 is TGTGCCAGCAACACCAGGGACAGGGGGCGCCTTGACACCGGGGACCTGTTTTTT.

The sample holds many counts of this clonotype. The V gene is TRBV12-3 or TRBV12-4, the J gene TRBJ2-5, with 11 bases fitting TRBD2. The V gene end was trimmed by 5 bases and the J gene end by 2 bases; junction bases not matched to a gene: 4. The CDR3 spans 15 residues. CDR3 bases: TGTGCCAGCAGTCCCGCTAGCGGGGGGCAAGAGACCCAGTACTTC. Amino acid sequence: CASSPASGGQETQYF.

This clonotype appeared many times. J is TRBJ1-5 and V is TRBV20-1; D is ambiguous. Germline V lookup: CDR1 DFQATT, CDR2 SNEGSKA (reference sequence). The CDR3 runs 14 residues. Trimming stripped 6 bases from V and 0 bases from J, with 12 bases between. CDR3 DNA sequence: TGCAGTGCCCGCCCCGGGAATAGCAATCAGCCCCAGCATTTT. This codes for CSARPGNSNQPQHF.

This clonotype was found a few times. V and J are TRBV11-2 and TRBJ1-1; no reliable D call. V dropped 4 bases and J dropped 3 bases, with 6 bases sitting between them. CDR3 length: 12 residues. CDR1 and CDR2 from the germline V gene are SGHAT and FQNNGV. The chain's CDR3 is CASSYADTEAFF. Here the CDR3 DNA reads TGTGCCAGCAGCTACGCGGACACTGAAGCTTTCTTT.

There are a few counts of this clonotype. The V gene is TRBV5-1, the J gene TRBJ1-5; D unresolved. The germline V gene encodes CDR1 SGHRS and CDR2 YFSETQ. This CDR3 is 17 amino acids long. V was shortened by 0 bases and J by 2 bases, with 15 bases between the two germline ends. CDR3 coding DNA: TGCGCCAGCAGCTTGGCCCCGGCAGGAATAGGCAATCAGCCCCAGCATTTT. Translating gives CASSLAPAGIGNQPQHF.

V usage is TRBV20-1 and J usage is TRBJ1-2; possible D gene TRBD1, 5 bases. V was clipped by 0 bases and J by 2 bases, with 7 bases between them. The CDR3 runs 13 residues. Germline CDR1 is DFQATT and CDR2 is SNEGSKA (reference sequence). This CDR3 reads CSARDPGNYGYTF. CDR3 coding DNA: TGCAGTGCTAGAGATCCAGGGAACTATGGCTACACCTTC.

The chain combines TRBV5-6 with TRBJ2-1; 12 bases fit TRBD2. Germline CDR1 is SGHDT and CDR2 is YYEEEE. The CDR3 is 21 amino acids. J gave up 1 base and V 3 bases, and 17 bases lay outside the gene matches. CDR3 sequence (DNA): TGTGCCAGCAGCTCCAGGTTACCGGGACTAGCGGGTCGTAGGTCCTACAATGAGCAGTTCTTC. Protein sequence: CASSSRLPGLAGRRSYNEQFF.

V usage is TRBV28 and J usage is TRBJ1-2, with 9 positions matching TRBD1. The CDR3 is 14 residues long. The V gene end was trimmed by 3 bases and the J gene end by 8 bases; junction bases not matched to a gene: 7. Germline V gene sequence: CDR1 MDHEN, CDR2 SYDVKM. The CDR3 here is CASSFTGQGGGYTF. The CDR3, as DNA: TGTGCCAGCAGTTTTACGGGACAGGGAGGAGGCTACACCTTC.

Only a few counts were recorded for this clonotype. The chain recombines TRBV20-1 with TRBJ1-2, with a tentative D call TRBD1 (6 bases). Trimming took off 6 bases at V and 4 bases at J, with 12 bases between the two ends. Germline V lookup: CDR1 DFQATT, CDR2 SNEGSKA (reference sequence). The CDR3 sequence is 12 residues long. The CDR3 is CSAGAGVYGYTF. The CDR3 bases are TGCAGTGCCGGAGCAGGGGTCTATGGCTACACCTTC.